This TCR beta chain was sequenced for a study of chemoradiotherapy in HPV16-positive cancers. Assay used: immunoSEQ multiplex PCR; TCRdb lists only in-frame clones, some missing. The data hold about 53,000 clones, with over 85% observed a single time. Study conclusions and caveats: Candidate HPV-specific clones and E7-related TCR motifs grew in tumor during treatment. In HPV16-positive patients, HPV-responsive T-cell expansion tracked better recurrence-free survival.

Concerning this clone: Antigen specificity is unknown.

The J segment lost 3 bases and the V segment lost 2 bases, leaving 7 bases of the junction unmatched. The CDR3 contains 16 residues. Germline V gene lookup returns CDR1 MNHEY and CDR2 SVGAGI. Here the sequenced sample was blood, taken from a patient who underwent chemoradiotherapy. This clonotype was sampled from a human donor with HPV-associated anogenital cancer. The chain joins TRBV6-5 to TRBJ2-3; 8 nucleotides line up with TRBD1. The CDR3, as DNA: TGTGCCAGCAGTTACCGACTCGACAGGGGTACAGATACGCAGTATTTT. This codes for CASSYRLDRGTDTQYF.